Listed below are T cell receptor beta chains from one sample, sequenced in a study of fetal regulatory T cell absence and autoimmunity. Clones were read by immunoSEQ multiplex PCR, and TCRdb kept only the in-frame ones, dropping some. The sample holds 95,000 to 100,000 clones; approximately 79% are singletons and the top ten take 1.5% to 2%. The sequenced sample consisted of pancreas tissue. The source is a male donor with IPEX syndrome. The CDR3 runs from the conserved cysteine through the conserved F or W. The D gene is left open where the match is weak. Clone size is shown for a subset of rows, as once, few, many or a class of expanded clone.

few	TRBD1	TRBJ1-5	TRBV19	CASSPRTGGEQPQHF	TGTGCCAGTAGTCCACGGACAGGGGGCGAGCAGCCCCAGCATTTT
-	-	TRBJ1-4	TRBV5-1	CASSSQPDSATNEKLFF	TGCGCCAGCAGCTCCCAACCGGACAGTGCAACTAATGAAAAACTGTTTTTT
-	TRBD2	TRBJ2-7	TRBV19	CASSIGRYEQYF	TGTGCCAGTAGTATCGGGAGGTACGAGCAGTACTTC
-	TRBD1	TRBJ1-2	TRBV11-2	CASSLDGRQGPYGYTF	TGTGCCAGCAGCTTAGATGGGAGACAGGGGCCCTATGGCTACACCTTC
-	TRBD1	TRBJ2-7	TRBV6-5	CAISEDRDEQYF	TGTGCCATCAGTGAGGACAGGGACGAGCAGTACTTC
-	-	TRBJ2-3	TRBV7-8	CASSLGVASSTDTQYF	TGTGCCAGCAGCTTAGGGGTTGCTTCTAGCACAGATACGCAGTATTTT
once	-	TRBJ1-1	TRBV4-1	CASSQEENRPTSTEAFF	TGCGCCAGCAGCCAAGAGGAGAACAGGCCCACTTCAACTGAAGCTTTCTTT
-	TRBD1	TRBJ1-2	TRBV2	CASSRGRRSYTF	TGTGCCAGCAGTAGGGGGCGGAGAAGCTACACCTTC
-	-	TRBJ2-7	TRBV7-9	CASSSPRVSYEQYF	TGTGCCAGCAGCTCCCCCAGAGTATCCTACGAGCAGTACTTC
-	TRBD2	TRBJ2-3	TRBV5-4	CASSLFPGRAADTQYF	TGTGCCAGCAGCTTGTTTCCCGGGAGGGCGGCAGATACGCAGTATTTT
-	TRBD2	TRBJ2-7	TRBV11-1	CASSFRTSGSYEQYF	TGTGCCAGCAGCTTTCGGACTAGCGGGAGCTACGAGCAGTACTTC
-	TRBD1	TRBJ2-5	TRBV9	CASSLRTGGETQYF	TGTGCCAGCAGCTTGAGGACAGGGGGAGAGACCCAGTACTTC
-	-	TRBJ2-1	TRBV9	CASGGTAHNEQFF	TGTGCCAGCGGGGGGACTGCCCACAATGAGCAGTTCTTC